This paragraph covers one T cell receptor (beta chain) sequence. This table comes from immunoSEQ multiplex PCR, and its TCRdb copy is limited to in-frame clones, with some not included. The sample carries under 200,000 clones, about four fifths recorded once. The data are from a study of blood T cell repertoires in COVID-19. CDR1 and CDR2 from the germline V gene are MNHEY and SMNVEV (reference sequence). CDR3 size: 13 residues. The V end lost 3 bases, the J end lost 8 bases, and 13 bases lay between the germline ends. This receptor was obtained from a human donor with acute or convalescent COVID-19. The donor label of this sample is uncertain. V usage is TRBV27 and J usage is TRBJ1-2, with D tentatively TRBD1 (6 bases). The sequenced sample consisted of peripheral blood. DNA of the CDR3: TGTGCCAGCAGTTTCAGGGGCGCTGGGGGCTACACCTTC. Translated: CASSFRGAGGYTF.